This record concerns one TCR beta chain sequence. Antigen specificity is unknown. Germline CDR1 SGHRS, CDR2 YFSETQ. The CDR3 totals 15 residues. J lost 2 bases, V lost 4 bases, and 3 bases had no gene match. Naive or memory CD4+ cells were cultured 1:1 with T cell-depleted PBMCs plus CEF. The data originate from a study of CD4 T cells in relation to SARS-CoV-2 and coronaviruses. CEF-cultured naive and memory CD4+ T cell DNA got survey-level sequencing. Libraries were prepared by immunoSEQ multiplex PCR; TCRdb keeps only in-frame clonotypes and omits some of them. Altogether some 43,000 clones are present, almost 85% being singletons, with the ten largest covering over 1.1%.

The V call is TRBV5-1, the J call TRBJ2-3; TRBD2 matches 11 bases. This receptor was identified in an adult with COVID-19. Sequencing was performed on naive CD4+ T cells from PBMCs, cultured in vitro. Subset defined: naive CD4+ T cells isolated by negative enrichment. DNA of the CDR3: TGCGCCAGCAGCCGACTAGCGGGGACCACAGATACGCAGTATTTT. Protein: CASSRLAGTTDTQYF. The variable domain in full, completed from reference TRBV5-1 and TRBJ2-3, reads KAGVTQTPRYLIKTRGQQVTLSCSPISGHRSVSWYQQTPGQGLQFLFEYFSETQRNKGNFPGRFSGRQFSNSRSEMNVSTLELGDSALYLCASSRLAGTTDTQYFGPGTRLTVL.